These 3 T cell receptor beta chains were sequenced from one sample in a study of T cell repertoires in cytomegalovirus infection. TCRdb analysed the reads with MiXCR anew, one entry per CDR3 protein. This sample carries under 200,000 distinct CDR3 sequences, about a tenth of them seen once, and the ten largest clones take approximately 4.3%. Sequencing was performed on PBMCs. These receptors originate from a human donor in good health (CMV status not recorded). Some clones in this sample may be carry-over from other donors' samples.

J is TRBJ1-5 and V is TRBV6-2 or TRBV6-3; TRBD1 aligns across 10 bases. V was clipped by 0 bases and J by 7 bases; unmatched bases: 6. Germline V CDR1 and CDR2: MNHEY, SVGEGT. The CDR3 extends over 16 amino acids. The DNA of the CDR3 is TGTGCCAGCAGTTACTCGATGACAGGGGGCAGGCAGCCCCAGCATTTT. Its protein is CASSYSMTGGRQPQHF.

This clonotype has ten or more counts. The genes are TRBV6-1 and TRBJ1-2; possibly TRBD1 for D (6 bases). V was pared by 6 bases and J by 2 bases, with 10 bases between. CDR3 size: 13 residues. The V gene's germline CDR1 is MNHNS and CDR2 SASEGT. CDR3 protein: CASRSDSNYGYTF. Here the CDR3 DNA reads TGTGCCAGCAGATCGGACAGCAACTATGGCTACACCTTC.

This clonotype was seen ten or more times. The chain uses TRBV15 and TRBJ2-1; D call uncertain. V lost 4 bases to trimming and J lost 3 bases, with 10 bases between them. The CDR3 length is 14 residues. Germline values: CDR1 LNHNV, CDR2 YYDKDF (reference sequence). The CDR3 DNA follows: TGTGCCACCAGCAAGAATAGGGACTACAATGAGCAGTTCTTC. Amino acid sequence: CATSKNRDYNEQFF.